The entry below describes one T cell receptor (beta chain). No antigen is known for it. The germline CDR1 and CDR2 sequences are MNHEY and SMNVEV (reference sequence). With 6 bases clipped from V and 1 base from J, the junction kept 13 bases outside the gene matches. The CDR3 is 18 residues long. This table comes from immunoSEQ multiplex PCR, and its TCRdb copy is limited to in-frame clones, with some not included. The sample lists about 27,000 clones, around 95% occurring once. This sample stems from a study of T cell clonotyping in hematopoietic cell transplantation. Overall study findings and caveats: Pathologically expanded recipient clonotypes increased progressively from day 30 to day 180 as diversity fell. Cells were unsorted, so CD4 and CD8 contributions were not separated. Few recipient clonotypes overlapped donors; over 97% were de novo at given depth.

The receptor comes from a man between 45 and 60 years old in good health. Some clones in this sample may be carry-over from other donors' samples. This chain links TRBV27 with TRBJ2-3, with 10 bases lining up with TRBD1. Sequencing was done on a sample of peripheral blood mononuclear cells. CDR3 amino acids: CASRRTGTGVVGTDTQYF. Here the CDR3 DNA reads TGTGCCAGCAGGCGAACCGGGACAGGGGTCGTTGGCACAGATACGCAGTATTTT.